This TCR beta chain derives from a study of blood T cell repertoires in COVID-19. Study background: The United States, Italy and Spain supplied acute and convalescent COVID-19 samples. Nucleic acid was either cDNA or gDNA, and it came from T cells, B-cell-depleted T cells, or PBMCs.

The CDR3 runs 11 residues. The V end was cut by 3 bases, the J end by 8 bases, with 9 bases between. Germline loops: CDR1 DFQATT, CDR2 SNEGSKA (reference sequence). Study processing details: Reference gene primer amplification gave estimated nucleated cell counts. Measured with immunoSEQ multiplex PCR; TCRdb has only the in-frame clones, and not every one. V, J and clone size were drawn from that table, and D and trimming were deduced from the DNA. The top ten clones hold 15% to 20% of a sample with tens of thousands of clones, roughly 80% of them seen once. Sequenced sample: peripheral blood. The receptor's source is a woman of 80 years or more with active or convalescent COVID-19. The rearrangement links TRBV20-1 to TRBJ2-3; tentatively, D is TRBD1 (6 bases). In DNA form, the CDR3 reads TGCAGTGCTAGCAGGGGATCTACGCAGTATTTT. It yields the protein CSASRGSTQYF.